This entry lists 19 T cell receptor beta chains sequenced from one sample in a study of CD8+ T cells in alopecia areata. Extraction and reverse transcription of RNA yielded cDNA as the sequencing template. Sequenced by immunoSEQ multiplex PCR; TCRdb stores in-frame clones only, minus some. The table shows some 160,000 clones, with less than 70% occurring only once. Treatment defined: oral pan-JAK inhibitor, 5-10 mg twice daily. Source: CD4+ T cells sorted from blood, taken at week 4, from a patient treated with tofacitinib. These receptors were taken from a human donor with alopecia areata.

This clone has only one observation. This chain uses TRBV27 with TRBJ2-3, with D maybe TRBD1 (5 bases). Germline CDR1 and CDR2: MNHEY and SMNVEV (reference sequence). The CDR3 runs 14 residues. V was clipped by 5 bases and J by 2 bases, with 11 bases between them. The CDR3 coding sequence is TGTGCCAGCAGTCCAGGGTTCCTCACAGATACGCAGTATTTT. Amino acid sequence: CASSPGFLTDTQYF.

The J gene is TRBJ1-5, the V gene TRBV7-2; possible D gene TRBD1, 6 bases. The germline V and J ends were trimmed by 4 bases and 2 bases, with 12 bases remaining between them. CDR3 size: 15 residues. CDR1 SGHTA and CDR2 FQGNSA come from the germline V gene. In nucleotides, the CDR3 is TGTGCCAGCAGCTGGAGGGGGGGCCGCAATCAGCCCCAGCATTTT. The encoded protein is CASSWRGGRNQPQHF.

This chain connects TRBV6-5 to TRBJ2-7; 12 nucleotides agree with TRBD2. CDR1 is MNHEY, CDR2 SVGAGI, per germline. This CDR3 is 15 amino acids long. Trimming cost V 7 bases and J 7 bases; bases outside gene matches: 11. The CDR3, as DNA: TGTGCCAGCACCCGTTCTAGCGGGGGGGCCAGAGAGCAGTACTTC. It is translated as CASTRSSGGAREQYF.

This chain links TRBV29-1 with TRBJ1-5, with 8 bases identical to TRBD1. This CDR3 region has 14 residues. J gave up 1 base and V 7 bases, and 6 bases lay outside the gene matches. CDR1 SQVTM and CDR2 ANQGSEA come from the germline V gene. The CDR3 region has the DNA TGCAGCGCCGGCGGACAGGGAAGCAATCAGCCCCAGCATTTT. Translating gives CSAGGQGSNQPQHF.

The table lists this clone with a count of one. V and J are TRBV2 and TRBJ1-1; 11 nucleotides match TRBD1. With V trimmed by 6 bases and J by 4 bases, 7 bases remained unmatched. In germline, CDR1 is SNHLY, CDR2 FYNNEI. The CDR3 covers 15 residues. The CDR3 DNA sequence: TGTGCCAGCAGGAGGACAGGGGGCTCAGGCACTGAAGCTTTCTTT. Protein: CASRRTGGSGTEAFF.

The chain recombines TRBV30 with TRBJ1-1; 9 bases line up with TRBD1. The V and J ends lost 4 bases and 4 bases, in that order; junction bases with no gene match: 7. CDR1 GTSNPN and CDR2 SVGIG come from the germline V gene (reference sequence). This CDR3 region has 14 residues. CDR3 DNA: TGTGCCTGGACCCTACAGGGGGCCTTCACTGAAGCTTTCTTT. Protein: CAWTLQGAFTEAFF.

J is TRBJ1-2 and V is TRBV5-8; 7 bases are shared with TRBD1. V was clipped by 0 bases and J by 5 bases; unmatched bases: 1. Germline lookup yields CDR1 SGHTS and CDR2 YDEGEE. The CDR3 is made up of 13 amino acids. CDR3 amino acids: CASSLDRGYGYTF. The CDR3 nucleotides are TGTGCCAGCAGCTTGGACAGGGGTTATGGCTACACCTTC.

This chain joins TRBV25-1 and TRBJ2-3; TRBD2 aligns across 8 bases. CDR3 length equals 15 residues. From germline, CDR1 is MGHDK and CDR2 SYGVNS. V lost 4 bases to trimming and J lost 3 bases; unmatched junction nucleotides: 6. This chain's CDR3 is CASSVRGGWTDTQYF. CDR3 bases: TGTGCCAGCAGTGTCCGGGGGGGCTGGACAGATACGCAGTATTTT.

Concerning this clone itself: At one boundary the junction diverges from the germline segment, which might be a read error. The chain couples TRBV7-7 to TRBJ2-3, with TRBD2 matching over 9 bases. Germline V gene data show CDR1 as SSHAT and CDR2 as FNYEAQ (reference sequence). The CDR3 covers 13 residues. The CDR3, as DNA: TGTGCTAGCAGCTTAGCGGGGGTTGATACGCAGTATTTT. This translates into CASSLAGVDTQYF.

V is TRBV29-1 and J is TRBJ2-3, with TRBD2 identical over 10 bases. CDR3 length equals 13 residues. V lost 6 bases and J lost 5; bases outside the gene matches: 5. Germline values: CDR1 SQVTM, CDR2 ANQGSEA. The CDR3 here is CSVSGGAEDTQYF. In DNA form, the CDR3 reads TGCAGCGTGAGCGGGGGGGCGGAAGATACGCAGTATTTT.

The rearrangement links TRBV4-1 to TRBJ1-5, with no clear D. The CDR3 is made up of 16 amino acids. The V gene's germline CDR1 is MGHRA and CDR2 YSYEKL. Trimming left V 5 bases short and J 3 bases short, with 17 bases between. The CDR3 loop is CASSDTQAVFNQPQHF. The CDR3 DNA follows: TGCGCCAGCAGCGATACCCAGGCCGTTTTCAATCAGCCCCAGCATTTT.

The rearrangement uses TRBV4-3 and TRBJ2-1; D uncertain. Trimming removed 0 bases at V and 10 bases at J, with 13 bases between. The CDR3 consists of 14 residues. The V gene's germline CDR1 is LGHNA and CDR2 YSLEER. The CDR3 here is CASSQENTWGEQFF. CDR3 sequence (DNA): TGCGCCAGCAGCCAAGAGAATACGTGGGGAGAGCAGTTCTTC.

J is TRBJ1-2 and V is TRBV9; TRBD1 is a possible D gene (5 bases). Germline CDR1 and CDR2: SGDLS and YYNGEE. V was pared by 3 bases and J by 8 bases, with 11 bases between. The CDR3 runs to 12 residues. The CDR3 protein is CASSAAGSGYTF. The CDR3 bases are TGTGCCAGCAGCGCCGCAGGGAGCGGCTACACCTTC.

The chain couples TRBV30 to TRBJ1-1; maybe TRBD1 (5 bases). Germline assignment: CDR1 GTSNPN and CDR2 SVGIG (reference sequence). The length of the CDR3 is 12 residues. V lost 0 bases to trimming and J lost 11 bases, with 13 bases between them. The CDR3 coding sequence is TGTGCCTGGAGTGTACGCAGGGACGAGGCTTTCTTT. Translated: CAWSVRRDEAFF.

V is TRBV2 and J is TRBJ1-5, with 8 nucleotides matching TRBD1. The CDR3 runs 16 residues. Trimming removed 5 bases from V and 2 bases from J; junction bases left unmatched: 8. The germline V gene has CDR1 SNHLY and CDR2 FYNNEI. CDR3 nucleotide sequence: TGTGCCAGCAGTTACAGGGGGTCGGATGGCAATCAGCCCCAGCATTTT. This gives the protein CASSYRGSDGNQPQHF. Variable domain in full (rest from reference TRBV2 and TRBJ1-5): EPEVTQTPSHQVTQMGQEVILRCVPISNHLYFYWYRQILGQKVEFLVSFYNNEISEKSEIFDDQFSVERPDGSNFTLKIRSTKLEDSAMYFCASSYRGSDGNQPQHFGDGTRLSIL.

The genes are TRBV2 and TRBJ1-6; perhaps TRBD1 as D (6 bases). Germline loops: CDR1 SNHLY, CDR2 FYNNEI. This CDR3 comprises 14 residues. The V and J ends lost 7 bases and 6 bases respectively, with 13 bases between them. CDR3 in DNA: TGTGCCAGCAACTTCAGGGGTGGTAATTCACCCCTCCACTTT. Translated, it gives CASNFRGGNSPLHF. The variable domain in full, completed from reference TRBV2 and TRBJ1-6, reads EPEVTQTPSHQVTQMGQEVILRCVPISNHLYFYWYRQILGQKVEFLVSFYNNEISEKSEIFDDQFSVERPDGSNFTLKIRSTKLEDSAMYFCASNFRGGNSPLHFGNGTRLTVT.

The chain couples TRBV5-4 to TRBJ2-1; 16 nucleotides agree with TRBD2. J lost 7 bases, V lost 3 bases, and 4 bases had no gene match. Germline lookup yields CDR1 SGHNT and CDR2 YYREEE (reference sequence). This CDR3 spans 16 amino acids. DNA for the CDR3: TGTGCCAGCAGCTCCGGGACTAGCGGGGGGGCGAATGAGCAGTTCTTC. It yields the protein CASSSGTSGGANEQFF. Full variable domain (remainder filled in from reference TRBV5-4 and TRBJ2-1): ETGVTQSPTHLIKTRGQQVTLRCSSQSGHNTVSWYQQALGQGPQFIFQYYREEENGRGNFPPRFSGLQFPNYSSELNVNALELDDSALYLCASSSGTSGGANEQFFGPGTRLTVL.

The gene calls are TRBV27 and TRBJ1-6; D unresolved. The CDR3 is 12 residues long. Germline V CDR1 and CDR2: MNHEY, SMNVEV (reference sequence). The V gene lost 5 bases and the J gene lost 4 bases, with 3 bases spanning the gap. Written as DNA, the CDR3 is TGTGCCAGCAGTATTTATAATTCACCCCTCCACTTT. Protein: CASSIYNSPLHF.

The chain uses TRBV20-1 and TRBJ1-2; possible D gene TRBD1, 6 bases. V lost 3 bases, J lost 7 bases, and 9 bases lay in between. Germline CDR1 is DFQATT and CDR2 is SNEGSKA (reference sequence). The CDR3 totals 11 residues. The CDR3 DNA is TGCAGTGCTAGTTGGGGGCCTGGCTACACCTTC. Translating gives CSASWGPGYTF.